Shown below are 18 T cell receptor beta chains from a single sample sequenced in a study of blood T cell repertoires in COVID-19. Measured with immunoSEQ multiplex PCR; TCRdb has only the in-frame clones, and not every one. The sample includes roughly 300,000 clones, about 92% of them seen just once. The sequenced sample consisted of PBMCs or T cells enriched from blood (not recorded which). Receptors were obtained from a woman in her 30s who had recovered from COVID-19.

For the CDR3, the DNA is TGCAGTGCCGTAGCCTACGAGCAGTACTTC. Protein sequence: CSAVAYEQYF. The V gene is TRBV20-1, the J gene TRBJ2-7, with unresolved D. V lost 6 bases to trimming and J lost 2 bases, with 5 bases between them. Germline V gene sequence: CDR1 DFQATT, CDR2 SNEGSKA (reference sequence). The CDR3 runs to 10 residues.

CDR3 sequence: CASSLMSFRETQYF. CDR3 nucleotide sequence: TGTGCCAGCAGCTTGATGAGTTTCCGGGAGACCCAGTACTTC. The chain is built from TRBV11-3 and TRBJ2-5; D unresolved. The CDR3 runs 14 residues. In germline, CDR1 is SGHNT, CDR2 YENEEA. V dropped 3 bases and J dropped 5 bases, with 13 bases sitting between them.

The chain employs TRBV6-2 or TRBV6-3 and TRBJ2-1; TRBD2 matches at 10 bases. This CDR3 contains 19 residues. V trimming: 5 bases; J trimming: 3 bases; junction bases outside the gene matches: 16. In germline, CDR1 is MNHEY, CDR2 SVGEGT. The CDR3 loop reads CASSPPPPELAGVYNEQFF. The CDR3 DNA follows: TGTGCCAGCAGTCCACCCCCTCCGGAGCTAGCGGGGGTCTACAATGAGCAGTTCTTC.

The chain joins TRBV6-6 to TRBJ1-1; 7 bases fit TRBD1. The CDR3 consists of 12 residues. Germline lookup yields CDR1 MNHNY and CDR2 SVGAGI (reference sequence). The V and J ends lost 6 bases and 11 bases, in that order; junction bases with no gene match: 9. The CDR3: CASRTPGTVAFF. Written as DNA, the CDR3 is TGTGCCAGCAGAACCCCCGGGACAGTGGCTTTCTTT.

This clone was recorded once. V gene TRBV5-4 combines with J gene TRBJ2-3, with D perhaps TRBD2 (7 bases). This CDR3 is 15 amino acids long. Germline V gives CDR1 SGHNT, CDR2 YYREEE (reference sequence). Between the trimmed V and J ends, which lost 5 bases and 2 bases, there was a span of 15 bases. The CDR3 protein is CASSQAGGLTDTQYF. In DNA, the CDR3 is TGTGCCAGCAGTCAGGCCGGGGGGCTCACAGATACGCAGTATTTT. Based on the CDR3 plus reference TRBV5-4 and TRBJ2-3, the full variable domain is ETGVTQSPTHLIKTRGQQVTLRCSSQSGHNTVSWYQQALGQGPQFIFQYYREEENGRGNFPPRFSGLQFPNYSSELNVNALELDDSALYLCASSQAGGLTDTQYFGPGTRLTVL.

The chain recombines TRBV6-2 or TRBV6-3 with TRBJ2-7; tentatively, D is TRBD2 (6 bases). Germline V gives CDR1 MNHEY, CDR2 SVGEGT. Trimming shortened V by 3 bases and J by 2 bases, and 11 bases separated the two germline ends. The CDR3 covers 14 residues. The CDR3 region has the DNA TGTGCCAGCAGTTATGCGGGACTCCCCTACGAGCAGTACTTC. Its translation is CASSYAGLPYEQYF.

The V gene is TRBV28, the J gene TRBJ2-7; weak D call: TRBD1 (5 bases). Trimming shortened V by 4 bases and J by 10 bases, and 11 bases separated the two germline ends. CDR3 length: 11 amino acids. CDR1 MDHEN and CDR2 SYDVKM come from the germline V gene. The CDR3: CASSSGQPQYF. CDR3 bases: TGTGCCAGCAGTTCAGGGCAGCCCCAGTACTTC.

The gene calls are TRBV7-2 and TRBJ2-5, with TRBD2 matching 11 bases. The V and J ends lost 1 base and 7 bases, in that order; junction bases with no gene match: 11. Looked up from germline, CDR1 is SGHTA and CDR2 is FQGNSA. The CDR3 totals 17 residues. CDR3 DNA: TGTGCCAGCAGCTTAGTCAGCACTAGCGGGAGTTGGGGGACCCAGTACTTC. Translated: CASSLVSTSGSWGTQYF.

V usage is TRBV28 and J usage is TRBJ1-4; 8 bases are a match to TRBD1. J was trimmed by 0 bases and V by 6 bases; bases with no gene match: 9. The CDR3 is 17 amino acids. CDR1 is MDHEN, CDR2 SYDVKM, per germline. The CDR3 reads CASRLTGVGATNEKLFF. The CDR3 DNA sequence: TGTGCCAGCAGGTTGACAGGGGTGGGAGCAACTAATGAAAAACTGTTTTTT. Filled out from reference TRBV28 and TRBJ1-4, the complete variable domain reads DVKVTQSSRYLVKRTGEKVFLECVQDMDHENMFWYRQDPGLGLRLIYFSYDVKMKEKGDIPEGYSVSREKKERFSLILESASTNQTSMYLCASRLTGVGATNEKLFFGSGTQLSVL.

This clone was seen just once. At one of its ends the junction is not consistent with the germline gene, which may arise from a read error. The chain is built from TRBV20-1 and TRBJ2-7, with D possibly being TRBD2 (6 bases). The CDR3 consists of 11 residues. CDR1 is DFQATT, CDR2 SNEGSKA, per germline (reference sequence). CDR3 amino acids: CSANGGERTNF. Here the CDR3 DNA reads TGCAGTGCCAACGGCGGGGAAAGGACAAACTTC.

The chain has TRBV5-4 and TRBJ2-7; a weak D match, TRBD2 (5 bases). The CDR3 covers 15 residues. Trimming removed 4 bases at V and 2 bases at J, with 16 bases between. From germline, CDR1 is SGHNT and CDR2 YYREEE (reference sequence). In DNA, the CDR3 is TGTGCCAGCAGCCCGGGGTCCTCAGCCCCCTACGAGCAGTACTTC. Encoded protein: CASSPGSSAPYEQYF.

The chain combines TRBV28 with TRBJ1-1, with 7 bases lining up with TRBD1. Per the germline V gene, CDR1 is MDHEN and CDR2 is SYDVKM. The V gene end was trimmed by 11 bases and the J gene end by 8 bases; junction bases not matched to a gene: 14. CDR3 size: 13 residues. CDR3 sequence: CASKWAGGIEAFF. Here the CDR3 DNA reads TGTGCCTCTAAGTGGGCAGGGGGTATAGAAGCTTTCTTT. Full variable domain (remainder filled in from reference TRBV28 and TRBJ1-1): DVKVTQSSRYLVKRTGEKVFLECVQDMDHENMFWYRQDPGLGLRLIYFSYDVKMKEKGDIPEGYSVSREKKERFSLILESASTNQTSMYLCASKWAGGIEAFFGQGTRLTVV.

The rearrangement links TRBV4-3 to TRBJ2-1, with D possibly matching TRBD1 (6 bases). The V gene's germline CDR1 is LGHNA and CDR2 YSLEER. The length of the CDR3 is 17 residues. V shed 0 bases and J shed 2 bases, with 14 bases lying between them. CDR3 region: CASSQDWGLYTYNEQFF. CDR3 sequence (DNA): TGCGCCAGCAGCCAAGATTGGGGGCTGTATACCTACAATGAGCAGTTCTTC.

This chain joins TRBV11-1 and TRBJ1-1; 8 bases line up with TRBD1. V lost 2 bases to trimming and J lost 10 bases; unmatched junction nucleotides: 6. Germline V gene sequence: CDR1 SGHAT, CDR2 FQDESV (reference sequence). The CDR3 covers 13 residues. The CDR3 region has the DNA TGTGCCAGCAGCTTATTTGGCGGGACAGGAGCTTTCTTT. Amino acid sequence: CASSLFGGTGAFF.

This clone was detected only a few times. A junction boundary mismatches the germline segment, possibly from a read error. This sequence joins TRBV7-7 and TRBJ2-2; 11 bases are a match to TRBD1. The CDR3 consists of 18 residues. Germline CDR1 and CDR2: SSHAT and FNYEAQ (reference sequence). CDR3 coding DNA: TGTGCTAGCAGCTACAGTGTAAAGGACAGGGGGCGCATCGGGGAGCTGTTTTTT. Translation gives CASSYSVKDRGRIGELFF.

The J gene is TRBJ2-1, the V gene TRBV5-5; 11 bases line up with TRBD1. After removal of 5 bases from V and 7 bases from J, the junction contained 8 bases not matched to a gene. Germline V CDR1 and CDR2: SGHKS, YYEKEE (reference sequence). This CDR3 has 15 residues. The CDR3 DNA is TGTGCCAGCAGGGGCGGGACAGGGGGTTGGAATGAGCAGTTCTTC. Translating it yields CASRGGTGGWNEQFF.

This clone appeared once. The chain links TRBV7-8 to TRBJ2-5; 8 positions agree with TRBD2. J was trimmed by 2 bases and V by 5 bases; bases with no gene match: 4. Looked up from germline, CDR1 is SGHVS and CDR2 is FQNEAQ. This CDR3 comprises 14 residues. The CDR3 loop reads CASSRVAGQETQYF. As DNA, the CDR3 is TGTGCCAGCAGCCGAGTAGCGGGACAAGAGACCCAGTACTTC.

This rearrangement joins TRBV28 to TRBJ2-5; maybe TRBD2 (7 bases). Germline V gene sequence: CDR1 MDHEN, CDR2 SYDVKM. Deletions cut 1 base from V and 5 bases from J, with 14 bases between. The CDR3 is made up of 15 amino acids. In DNA, the CDR3 is TGTGCCAGCAGTTTATTGGAGGGGGGGAGGGAGACCCAGTACTTC. This translates into CASSLLEGGRETQYF.